This T cell receptor beta chain is drawn from a study of vaccination effects on CD4 cells after COVID-19. Points from the study as a whole: Researchers report that only 1 of 255 vaccine-induced clones in healthy vaccinees cross-reacted with common cold coronaviruses. Marked clonal contraction was seen late after vaccination (in both infection- and vaccine-induced clones).

This clone was seen only a few times. Its antigen remains unknown. The ends were cut back, 8 bases at V and 7 bases at J, with 21 bases in the middle. The CDR3 consists of 15 residues. CDR1 is SNHLY, CDR2 FYNNEI, per germline. Profiled with immunoSEQ multiplex PCR; TCRdb holds only in-frame clones, not every one. Counted here are under 80,000 clones, roughly 74% occurring once; the ten biggest clones make up approximately 2%. Antigen-specific CD4+ T cells were expanded (with viral peptide pools) by the ViraFEST assay ahead of sequencing. With about ten days of culture completed, CD4+ T cells were isolated. Replacing half the medium with IL-2 medium was done on days 3 and 7.

This chain connects TRBV2 to TRBJ1-5; weak D call: TRBD1 (5 bases). The TCR sequence derives from a human donor who received a COVID-19 vaccine. This specimen consisted of CD4+ T cells from PBMCs cultured with HCoV-229E spike peptides, obtained before COVID-19 vaccination. The CDR3 DNA sequence: TGTGCCAGCCGTCAGGGTGGGCTTGCGGAGCAGCCCCAGCATTTT. Its protein product is CASRQGGLAEQPQHF. Supplemented by reference TRBV2 and TRBJ1-5, the full variable domain reads EPEVTQTPSHQVTQMGQEVILRCVPISNHLYFYWYRQILGQKVEFLVSFYNNEISEKSEIFDDQFSVERPDGSNFTLKIRSTKLEDSAMYFCASRQGGLAEQPQHFGDGTRLSIL.